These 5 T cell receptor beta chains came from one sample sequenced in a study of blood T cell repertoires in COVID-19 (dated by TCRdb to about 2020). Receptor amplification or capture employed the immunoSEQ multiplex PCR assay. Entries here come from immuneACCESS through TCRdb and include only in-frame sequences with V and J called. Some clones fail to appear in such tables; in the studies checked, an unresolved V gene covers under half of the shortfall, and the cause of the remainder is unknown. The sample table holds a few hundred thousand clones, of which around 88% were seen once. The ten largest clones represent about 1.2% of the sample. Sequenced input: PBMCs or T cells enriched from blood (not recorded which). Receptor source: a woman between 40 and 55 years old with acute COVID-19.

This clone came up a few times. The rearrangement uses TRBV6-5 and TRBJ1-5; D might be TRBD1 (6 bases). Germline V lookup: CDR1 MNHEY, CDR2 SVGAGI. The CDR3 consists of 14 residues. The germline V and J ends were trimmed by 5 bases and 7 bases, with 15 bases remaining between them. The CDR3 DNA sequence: TGTGCCAGCAGTAAACAGGGAAGGGACCAGCCCCAGCATTTT. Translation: CASSKQGRDQPQHF.

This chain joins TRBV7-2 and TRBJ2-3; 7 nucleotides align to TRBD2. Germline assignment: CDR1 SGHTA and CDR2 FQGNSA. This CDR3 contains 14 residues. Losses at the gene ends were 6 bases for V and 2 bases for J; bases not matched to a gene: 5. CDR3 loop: CASSPSGHTDTQYF. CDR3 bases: TGTGCCAGCAGTCCTAGCGGCCACACAGATACGCAGTATTTT.

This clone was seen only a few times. The CDR3 spells CAISLSNYGYTF. DNA for the CDR3: TGTGCCATCAGCCTCTCTAACTATGGCTACACCTTC. V usage is TRBV10-3 and J usage is TRBJ1-2; D is undetermined. The germline V gene encodes CDR1 ENHRY and CDR2 SYGVKD. Trimming removed 6 bases at V and 0 bases at J, with 5 bases between. CDR3 length: 12 amino acids.

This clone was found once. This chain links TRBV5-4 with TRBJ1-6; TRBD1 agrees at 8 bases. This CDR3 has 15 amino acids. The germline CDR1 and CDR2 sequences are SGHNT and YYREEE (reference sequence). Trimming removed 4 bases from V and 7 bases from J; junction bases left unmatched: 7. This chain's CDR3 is CASSGRDRRNSPLHF. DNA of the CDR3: TGTGCCAGCAGCGGACGGGACAGGCGGAATTCACCCCTCCACTTT. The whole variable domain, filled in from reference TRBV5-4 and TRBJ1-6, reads ETGVTQSPTHLIKTRGQQVTLRCSSQSGHNTVSWYQQALGQGPQFIFQYYREEENGRGNFPPRFSGLQFPNYSSELNVNALELDDSALYLCASSGRDRRNSPLHFGNGTRLTVT.

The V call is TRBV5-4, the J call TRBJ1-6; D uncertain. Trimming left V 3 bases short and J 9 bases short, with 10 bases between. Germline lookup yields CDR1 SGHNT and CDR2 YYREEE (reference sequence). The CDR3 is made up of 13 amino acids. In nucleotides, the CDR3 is TGTGCCAGCAGCTACCGCGAACCTTCACCCCTCCACTTT. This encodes CASSYREPSPLHF.